This T cell receptor beta chain was captured by sequencing in a study of cytomegalovirus exposure and HLA in healthy donors. It was with 60 Vbeta and 13 Jbeta primers that the PCR ran. Data came from immunoSEQ multiplex PCR; TCRdb stores just in-frame clones and leaves some out. The sample yields about 150,000 clones, roughly 80% seen once. After removal of 5 bases from V and 3 bases from J, the junction contained 7 bases not matched to a gene. CDR1 is MNHNY and CDR2 is SVGAGI in the germline V gene (reference sequence). The CDR3 totals 15 residues. This chain joins TRBV6-6 and TRBJ2-1, with TRBD1 matching over 7 bases. This receptor was taken from a young man in good health and CMV-seronegative. Sequences were obtained from PBMCs. The CDR3 sequence: CASSTDRVSYNEQFF. The DNA of the CDR3 is TGTGCCAGCAGTACCGACAGGGTTAGCTACAATGAGCAGTTCTTC.